Reported below is one T cell receptor beta chain. Its antigen is not identified. These data belong to a study of T cell responses to AZD1222 COVID-19 vaccine. The germline V gene encodes CDR1 SGHAT and CDR2 FQNNGV. The CDR3 sequence is 14 residues long. Trimming stripped 8 bases from V and 2 bases from J, with 16 bases between. Repertoires were generated with immunoSEQ multiplex PCR, while TCRdb's copy carries only in-frame clones and drops some. The data contain 150,000 to 200,000 clones, about 92% of them singletons. General study points: Regions 160-218 and 743-854 held dominance among vaccine-associated CD4 TCRs, which spanned spike. Just six AZD1222 recipients were seropositive at baseline. The study found Spike-specific TCR breadth and depth rose after two AZD1222 doses. All repertoire sampling was performed exclusively after the peak T cell response.

This clonotype originated in an adult in good health. The specimen comprised peripheral blood, sampled on day 0 of AZD1222 vaccination. The J gene is TRBJ2-7, the V gene TRBV11-2, with D possibly being TRBD1 or TRBD2 (6 bases each). The CDR3 loop is CASAGYRETYEQYF. In DNA form, the CDR3 reads TGTGCCAGCGCGGGGTACAGGGAAACCTACGAGCAGTACTTC.